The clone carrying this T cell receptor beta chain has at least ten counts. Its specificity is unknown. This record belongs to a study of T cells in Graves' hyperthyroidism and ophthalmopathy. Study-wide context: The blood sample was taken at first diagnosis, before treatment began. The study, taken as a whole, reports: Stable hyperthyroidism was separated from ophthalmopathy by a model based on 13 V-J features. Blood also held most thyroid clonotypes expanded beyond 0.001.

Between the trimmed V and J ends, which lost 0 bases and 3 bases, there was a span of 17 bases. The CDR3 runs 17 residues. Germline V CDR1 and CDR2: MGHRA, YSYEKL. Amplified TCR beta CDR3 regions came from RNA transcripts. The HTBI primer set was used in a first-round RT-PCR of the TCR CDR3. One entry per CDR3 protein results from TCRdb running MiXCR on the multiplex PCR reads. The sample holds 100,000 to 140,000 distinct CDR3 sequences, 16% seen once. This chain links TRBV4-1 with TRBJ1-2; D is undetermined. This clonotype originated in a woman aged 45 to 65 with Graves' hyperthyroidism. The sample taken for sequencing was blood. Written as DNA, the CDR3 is TGCGCCAGCAGCCAAGACCCAACACCACAGCTATACTATGGCTACACCTTC. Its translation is CASSQDPTPQLYYGYTF.